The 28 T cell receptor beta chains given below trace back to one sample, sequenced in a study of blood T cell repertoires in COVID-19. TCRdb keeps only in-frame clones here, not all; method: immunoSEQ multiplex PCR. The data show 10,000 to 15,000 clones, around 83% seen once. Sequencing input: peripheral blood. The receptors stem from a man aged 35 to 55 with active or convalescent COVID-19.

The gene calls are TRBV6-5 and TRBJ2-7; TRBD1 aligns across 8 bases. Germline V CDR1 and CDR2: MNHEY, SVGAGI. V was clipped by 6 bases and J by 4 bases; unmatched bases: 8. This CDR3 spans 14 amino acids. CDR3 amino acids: CASRNPRGPYEQYF. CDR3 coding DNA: TGTGCCAGCAGAAATCCCAGGGGGCCATACGAGCAGTACTTC.

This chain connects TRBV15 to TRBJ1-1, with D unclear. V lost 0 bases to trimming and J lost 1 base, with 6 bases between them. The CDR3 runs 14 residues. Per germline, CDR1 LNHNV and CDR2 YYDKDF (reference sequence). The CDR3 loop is CATSRDRGNTEAFF. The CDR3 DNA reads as TGTGCCACCAGCAGAGATCGAGGGAACACTGAAGCTTTCTTT.

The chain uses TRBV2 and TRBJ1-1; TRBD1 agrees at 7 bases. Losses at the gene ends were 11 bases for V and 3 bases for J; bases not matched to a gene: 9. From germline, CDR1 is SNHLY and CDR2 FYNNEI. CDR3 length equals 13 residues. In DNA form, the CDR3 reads TGTGCCTGCAACCCTGACAGGGACACTGAAGCTTTCTTT. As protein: CACNPDRDTEAFF. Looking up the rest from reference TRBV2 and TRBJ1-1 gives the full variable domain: EPEVTQTPSHQVTQMGQEVILRCVPISNHLYFYWYRQILGQKVEFLVSFYNNEISEKSEIFDDQFSVERPDGSNFTLKIRSTKLEDSAMYFCACNPDRDTEAFFGQGTRLTVV.

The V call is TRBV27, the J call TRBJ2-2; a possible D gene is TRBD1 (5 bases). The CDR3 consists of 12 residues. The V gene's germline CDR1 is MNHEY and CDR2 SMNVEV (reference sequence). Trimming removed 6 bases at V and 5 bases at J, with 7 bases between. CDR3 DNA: TGTGCCAGCAGCTACAGGACCGGGGAGCTGTTTTTT. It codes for CASSYRTGELFF.

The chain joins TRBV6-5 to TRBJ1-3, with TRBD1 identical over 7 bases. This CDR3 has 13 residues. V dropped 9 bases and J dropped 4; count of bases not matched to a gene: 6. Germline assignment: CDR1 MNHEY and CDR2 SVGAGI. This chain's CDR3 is CASRDRNGNTIYF. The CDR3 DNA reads TGTGCCAGTAGGGACAGAAACGGAAACACCATATATTTT.

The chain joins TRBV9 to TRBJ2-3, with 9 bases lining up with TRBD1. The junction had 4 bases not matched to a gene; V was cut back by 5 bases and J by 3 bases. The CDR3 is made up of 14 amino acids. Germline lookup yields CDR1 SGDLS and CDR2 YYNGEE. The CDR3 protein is CASSADRGTDTQYF. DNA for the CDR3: TGTGCCAGCAGTGCGGACAGGGGAACAGATACGCAGTATTTT.

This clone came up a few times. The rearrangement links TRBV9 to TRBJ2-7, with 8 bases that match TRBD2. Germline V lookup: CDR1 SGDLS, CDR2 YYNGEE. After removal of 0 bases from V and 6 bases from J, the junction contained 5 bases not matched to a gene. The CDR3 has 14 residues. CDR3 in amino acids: CASSVDGGAGEQYF. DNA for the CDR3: TGTGCCAGCAGCGTAGACGGGGGGGCCGGCGAGCAGTACTTC.

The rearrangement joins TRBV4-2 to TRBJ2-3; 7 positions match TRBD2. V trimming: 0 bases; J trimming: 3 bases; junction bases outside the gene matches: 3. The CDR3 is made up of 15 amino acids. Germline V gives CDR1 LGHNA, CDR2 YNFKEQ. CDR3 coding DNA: TGTGCCAGCAGCCAAGAGGGGGGGTTGACAGATACGCAGTATTTT. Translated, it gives CASSQEGGLTDTQYF.

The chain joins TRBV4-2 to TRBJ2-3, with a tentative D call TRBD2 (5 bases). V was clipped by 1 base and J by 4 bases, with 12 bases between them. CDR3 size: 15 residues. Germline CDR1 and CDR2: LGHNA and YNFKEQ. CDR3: CASSQGRAGADTQYF. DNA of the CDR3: TGTGCCAGCAGCCAAGGGCGGGCCGGGGCAGATACGCAGTATTTT.

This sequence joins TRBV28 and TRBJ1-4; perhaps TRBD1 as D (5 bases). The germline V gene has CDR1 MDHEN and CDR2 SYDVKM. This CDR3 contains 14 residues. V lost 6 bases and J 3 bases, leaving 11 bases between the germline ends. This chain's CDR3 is CASRSGSANEKLFF. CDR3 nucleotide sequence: TGTGCCAGCAGGTCAGGGTCAGCTAATGAAAAACTGTTTTTT.

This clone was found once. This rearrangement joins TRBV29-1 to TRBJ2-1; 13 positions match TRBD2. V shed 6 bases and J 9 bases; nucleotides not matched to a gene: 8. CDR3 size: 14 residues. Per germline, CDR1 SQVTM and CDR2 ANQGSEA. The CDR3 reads CSVGTSGTLGEQFF. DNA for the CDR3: TGCAGCGTCGGGACTAGCGGGACCTTGGGTGAGCAGTTCTTC.

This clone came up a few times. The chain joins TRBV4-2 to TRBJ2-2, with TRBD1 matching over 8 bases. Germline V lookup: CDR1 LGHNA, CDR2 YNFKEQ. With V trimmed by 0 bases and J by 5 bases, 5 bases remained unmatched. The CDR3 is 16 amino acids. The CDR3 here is CASSQDFGQGTGELFF. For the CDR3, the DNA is TGTGCCAGCAGCCAAGATTTCGGACAGGGTACCGGGGAGCTGTTTTTT.

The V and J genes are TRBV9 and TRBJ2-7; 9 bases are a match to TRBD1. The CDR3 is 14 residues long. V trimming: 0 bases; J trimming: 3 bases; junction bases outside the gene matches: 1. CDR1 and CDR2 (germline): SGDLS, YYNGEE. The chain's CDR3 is CASSVGDRVYEQYF. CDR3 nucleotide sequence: TGTGCCAGCAGCGTAGGGGACAGGGTCTACGAGCAGTACTTC.

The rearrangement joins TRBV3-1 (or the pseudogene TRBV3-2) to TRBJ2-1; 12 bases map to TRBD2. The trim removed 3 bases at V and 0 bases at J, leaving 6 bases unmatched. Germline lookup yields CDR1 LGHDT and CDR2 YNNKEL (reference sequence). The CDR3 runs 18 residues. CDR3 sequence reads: CASSQEGLAGGSYNEQFF. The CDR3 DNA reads TGTGCCAGCAGCCAGGAGGGACTAGCGGGTGGCTCCTACAATGAGCAGTTCTTC.

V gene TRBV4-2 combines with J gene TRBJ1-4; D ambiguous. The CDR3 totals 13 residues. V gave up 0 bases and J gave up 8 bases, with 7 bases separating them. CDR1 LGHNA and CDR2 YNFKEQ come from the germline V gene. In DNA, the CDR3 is TGTGCCAGCAGCCAAGACGCCGGGGAAAAACTGTTTTTT. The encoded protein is CASSQDAGEKLFF.

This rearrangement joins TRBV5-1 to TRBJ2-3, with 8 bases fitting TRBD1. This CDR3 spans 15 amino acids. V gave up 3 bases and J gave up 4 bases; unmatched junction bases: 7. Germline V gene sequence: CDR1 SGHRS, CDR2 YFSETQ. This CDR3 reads CASSSAGGISDTQYF. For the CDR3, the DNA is TGCGCCAGCAGCTCAGCAGGGGGCATTTCAGATACGCAGTATTTT. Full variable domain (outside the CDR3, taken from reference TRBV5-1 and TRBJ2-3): KAGVTQTPRYLIKTRGQQVTLSCSPISGHRSVSWYQQTPGQGLQFLFEYFSETQRNKGNFPGRFSGRQFSNSRSEMNVSTLELGDSALYLCASSSAGGISDTQYFGPGTRLTVL.

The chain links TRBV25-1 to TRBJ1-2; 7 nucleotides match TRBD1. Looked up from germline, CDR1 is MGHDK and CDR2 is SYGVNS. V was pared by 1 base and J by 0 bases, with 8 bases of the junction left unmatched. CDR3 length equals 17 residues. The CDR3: CASSESDSGTANYGYTF. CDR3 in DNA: TGTGCCAGCAGTGAATCAGACTCCGGGACAGCTAACTATGGCTACACCTTC.

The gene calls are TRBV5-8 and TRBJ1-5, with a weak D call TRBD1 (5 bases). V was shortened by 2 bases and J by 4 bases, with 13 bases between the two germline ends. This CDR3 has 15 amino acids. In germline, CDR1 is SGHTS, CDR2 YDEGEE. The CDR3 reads CASSFRGRGNQPQHF. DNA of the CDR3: TGTGCCAGCAGCTTCCGGGGGAGAGGAAATCAGCCCCAGCATTTT.

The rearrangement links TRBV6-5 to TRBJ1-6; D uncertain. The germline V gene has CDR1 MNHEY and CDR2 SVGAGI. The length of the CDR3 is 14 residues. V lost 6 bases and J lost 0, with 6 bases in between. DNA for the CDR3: TGTGCCAGCAGAGGGAGCTCCTATAATTCACCCCTCCACTTT. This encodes CASRGSSYNSPLHF.

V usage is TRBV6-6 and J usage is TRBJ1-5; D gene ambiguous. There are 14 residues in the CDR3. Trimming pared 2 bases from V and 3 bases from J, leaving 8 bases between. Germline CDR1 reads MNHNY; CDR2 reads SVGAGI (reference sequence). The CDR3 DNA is TGTGCCAGCAGTTACAACAACATCAATCAGCCCCAGCATTTT. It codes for CASSYNNINQPQHF.

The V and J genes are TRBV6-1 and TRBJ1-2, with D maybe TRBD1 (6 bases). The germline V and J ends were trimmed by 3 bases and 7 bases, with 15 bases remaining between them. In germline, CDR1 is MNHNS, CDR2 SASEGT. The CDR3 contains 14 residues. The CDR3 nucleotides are TGTGCCAGCAGTGAGCTACAGGGCGGAAGTGGCTACACCTTC. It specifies CASSELQGGSGYTF.

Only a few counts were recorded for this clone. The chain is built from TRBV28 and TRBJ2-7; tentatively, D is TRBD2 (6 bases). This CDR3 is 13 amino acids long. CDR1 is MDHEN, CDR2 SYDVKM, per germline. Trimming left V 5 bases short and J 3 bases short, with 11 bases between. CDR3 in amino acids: CASSPLGGYEQYF. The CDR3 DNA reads TGTGCCAGCAGTCCACTGGGAGGCTACGAGCAGTACTTC.

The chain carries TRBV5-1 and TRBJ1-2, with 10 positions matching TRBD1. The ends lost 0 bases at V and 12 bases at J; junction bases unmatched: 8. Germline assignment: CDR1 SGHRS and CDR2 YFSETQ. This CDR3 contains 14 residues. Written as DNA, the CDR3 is TGCGCCAGCAGCTTGGAAGCGGGGGACAGGGGAAACACCTTC. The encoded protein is CASSLEAGDRGNTF. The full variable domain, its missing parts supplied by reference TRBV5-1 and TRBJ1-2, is KAGVTQTPRYLIKTRGQQVTLSCSPISGHRSVSWYQQTPGQGLQFLFEYFSETQRNKGNFPGRFSGRQFSNSRSEMNVSTLELGDSALYLCASSLEAGDRGNTFGSGTRLTVV.

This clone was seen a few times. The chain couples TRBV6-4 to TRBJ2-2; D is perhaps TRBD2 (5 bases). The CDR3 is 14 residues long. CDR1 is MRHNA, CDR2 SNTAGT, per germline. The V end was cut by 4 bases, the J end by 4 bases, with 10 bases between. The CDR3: CASSGESATGELFF. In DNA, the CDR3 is TGTGCCAGCAGTGGGGAGTCGGCCACCGGGGAGCTGTTTTTT.

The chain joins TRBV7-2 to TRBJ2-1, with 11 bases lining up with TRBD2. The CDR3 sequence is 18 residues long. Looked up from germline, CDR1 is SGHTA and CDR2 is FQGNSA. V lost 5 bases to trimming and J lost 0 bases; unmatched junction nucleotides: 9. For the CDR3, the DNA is TGTGCCAGCAGCACCCCGGGACTAGCGGAGAGCTCCTACAATGAGCAGTTCTTC. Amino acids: CASSTPGLAESSYNEQFF.

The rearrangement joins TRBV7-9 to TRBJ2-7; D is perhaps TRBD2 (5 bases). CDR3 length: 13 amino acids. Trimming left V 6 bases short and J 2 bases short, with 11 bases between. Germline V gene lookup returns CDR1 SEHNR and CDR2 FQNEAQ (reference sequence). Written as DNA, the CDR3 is TGTGCCAGCAGTTTCACGGGGACCTACGAGCAGTACTTC. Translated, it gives CASSFTGTYEQYF.

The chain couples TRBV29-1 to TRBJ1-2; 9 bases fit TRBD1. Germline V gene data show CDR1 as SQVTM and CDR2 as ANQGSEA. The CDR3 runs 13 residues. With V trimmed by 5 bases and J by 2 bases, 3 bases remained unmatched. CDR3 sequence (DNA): TGCAGCGTTCTGGGACAGGGAAACTATGGCTACACCTTC. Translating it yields CSVLGQGNYGYTF.

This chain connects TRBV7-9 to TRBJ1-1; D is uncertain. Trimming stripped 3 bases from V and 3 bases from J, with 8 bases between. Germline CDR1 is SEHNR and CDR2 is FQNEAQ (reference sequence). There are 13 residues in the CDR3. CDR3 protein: CASSFFSDTEAFF. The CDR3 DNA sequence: TGTGCCAGCAGCTTCTTCTCGGACACTGAAGCTTTCTTT.